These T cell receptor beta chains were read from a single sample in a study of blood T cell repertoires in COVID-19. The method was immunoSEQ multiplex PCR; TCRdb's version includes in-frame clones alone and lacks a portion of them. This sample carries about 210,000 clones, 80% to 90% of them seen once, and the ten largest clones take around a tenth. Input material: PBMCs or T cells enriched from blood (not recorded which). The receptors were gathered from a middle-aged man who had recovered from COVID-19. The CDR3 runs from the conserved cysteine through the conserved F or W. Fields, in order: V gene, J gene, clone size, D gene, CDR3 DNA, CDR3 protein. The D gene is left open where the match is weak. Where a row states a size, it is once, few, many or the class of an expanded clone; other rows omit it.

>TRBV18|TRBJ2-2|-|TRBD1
TGTGCCAGCTCACGAGGGACAGGCAACACCGGGGAGCTGTTTTTT
CASSRGTGNTGELFF
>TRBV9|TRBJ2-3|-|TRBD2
TGTGCCAGCACCCCAGTTTCACAGCGGGGGGGCACAGATACGCAGTATTTT
CASTPVSQRGGTDTQYF
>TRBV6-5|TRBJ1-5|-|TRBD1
TGTGCCAGCAGCTCACGGGACAGGGGGCAGCCCCAGCATTTT
CASSSRDRGQPQHF
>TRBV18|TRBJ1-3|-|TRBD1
TGTGCCAGCTCACCTGACAGGGAAAGGAACACCATATATTTT
CASSPDRERNTIYF
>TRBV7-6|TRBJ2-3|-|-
TGTGCCAGCAGCTTAGGGGCAGGCGGGGCAGATACGCAGTATTTT
CASSLGAGGADTQYF
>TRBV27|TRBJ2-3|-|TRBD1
TGTGCCAGCAGTTTACAGACAGGGGTTAGCACAGATACGCAGTATTTT
CASSLQTGVSTDTQYF
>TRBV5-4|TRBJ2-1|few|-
TGTGCCAGCAGCTTGGGGGGGGATGAGCAGTTCTTC
CASSLGGDEQFF
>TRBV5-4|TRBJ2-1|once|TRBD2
TGTGCCAGCAGCCATCCGGGACTAGCCCACAATGAGCAGTTCTTC
CASSHPGLAHNEQFF
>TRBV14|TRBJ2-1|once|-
TGTGCCAGCAGCCAAGATGGGCGGGTAAGCTCCTACAATGAGCAGTTCTTC
CASSQDGRVSSYNEQFF
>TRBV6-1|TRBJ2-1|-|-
TGTGCCAGCAGTGGAGGGGGGGCTAACACCCCCTACAATGAGCAGTTCTTC
CASSGGGANTPYNEQFF
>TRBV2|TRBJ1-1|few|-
TGTGCCAGCAGTGGGGTGGAGGGCAACACTGAAGCTTTCTTT
CASSGVEGNTEAFF
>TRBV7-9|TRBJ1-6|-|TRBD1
TGTGCCAGCAGCCCCATGGGACAGGGAGGAAGTAATTCACCCCTCCACTTT
CASSPMGQGGSNSPLHF
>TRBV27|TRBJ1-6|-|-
TGTGCCAGCAGTCTCTCAAACAGAAATTCACCCCTCCACTTT
CASSLSNRNSPLHF
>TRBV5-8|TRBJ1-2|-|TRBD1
TGTGCCAGCAGCTCACAAGACAGGGTTGCCTATGGCTACACCTTC
CASSSQDRVAYGYTF
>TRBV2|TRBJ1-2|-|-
TGTGCCAGCAGTGTACAATGGGGAGGGGAAGGCTACACCTTC
CASSVQWGGEGYTF
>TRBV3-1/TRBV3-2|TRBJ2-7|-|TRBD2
TGTGCCAGCAGCGGAGTAGCGGGATCCCTGCCCATCTCCTACGAGCAGTACTTC
CASSGVAGSLPISYEQYF
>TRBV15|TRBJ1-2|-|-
TGTGCCACCAGCAGAGATGTAGGGGGCTATGGCTACACCTTC
CATSRDVGGYGYTF
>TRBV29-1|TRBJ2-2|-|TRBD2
TGCAGCGTGACCCTAGCGGAGGCCAGGACCGGGGAGCTGTTTTTT
CSVTLAEARTGELFF
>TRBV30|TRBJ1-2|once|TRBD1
TGTGCCTGGAGCGACCCGGGACAGGGTTATGGCTACACCTTC
CAWSDPGQGYGYTF
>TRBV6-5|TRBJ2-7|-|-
TGTGCCAGCAGGATGCAGGGGGGTCCGTACGAGCAGTACTTC
CASRMQGGPYEQYF
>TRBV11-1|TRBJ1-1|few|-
TGTGCCAGCAGCTTAAAGGTGAGGACTGAAGCTTTCTTT
CASSLKVRTEAFF
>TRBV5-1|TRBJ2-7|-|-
TGCGCCAGCAGCTCGAGTGGCGGGACGTCAATGCGGGAGCAGTACTTC
CASSSSGGTSMREQYF
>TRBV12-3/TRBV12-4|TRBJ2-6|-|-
TGTGCCAGCAGCTATGGGGCCAACGTCCTGACTTTC
CASSYGANVLTF
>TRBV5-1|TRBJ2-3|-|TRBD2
TGCGCCAGCAGCCCTTCGACTAGCGGGTACACAGATACGCAGTATTTT
CASSPSTSGYTDTQYF
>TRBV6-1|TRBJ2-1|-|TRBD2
TGTGCCAGCAGTGAAGAGGGACTAGGCAGATACAATGAGCAGTTCTTC
CASSEEGLGRYNEQFF
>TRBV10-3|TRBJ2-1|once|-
TGTGCCATCACCTCCCAGGGGGAGGCCTACAATGAGCAGTTCTTC
CAITSQGEAYNEQFF
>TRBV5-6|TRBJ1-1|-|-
TGTGCCAGCAGCCTAAGGGGCTGGGGAATTCCGAACACTGAAGCTTTCTTT
CASSLRGWGIPNTEAFF
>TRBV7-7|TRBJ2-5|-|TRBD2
TGTGCCAGCAGCTTGGGACTAGCGGGAGGGTACCAAGAGACCCAGTACTTC
CASSLGLAGGYQETQYF
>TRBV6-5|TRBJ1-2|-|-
TGTGCCAGCAGTTTAGCAGGACAAATAGCTGGCTACACCTTC
CASSLAGQIAGYTF
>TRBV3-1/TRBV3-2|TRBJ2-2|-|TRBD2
TGTGCCAGCAGCCAAGTTCGTCGGACTAGCGGGACGGGCGGGGAGCTGTTTTTT
CASSQVRRTSGTGGELFF
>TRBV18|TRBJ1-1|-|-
TGTGCCAGCTCCGAACGGTGGGGGCTGGACACTGAAGCTTTCTTT
CASSERWGLDTEAFF
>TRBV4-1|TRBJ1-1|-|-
TGCGCCAGCAGCCAAAGCGCCCGGGGGTTGAACACTGAAGCTTTCTTT
CASSQSARGLNTEAFF
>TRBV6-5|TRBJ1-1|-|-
TGTGCCAGCAGTTATTGGGTAAGGAGCACTGAAGCTTTCTTT
CASSYWVRSTEAFF
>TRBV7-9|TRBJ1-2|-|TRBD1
TGTGCCAGCAGCTTAGCTAGGACAGGGGAGGCCCTTACCTATGGCTACACCTTC
CASSLARTGEALTYGYTF
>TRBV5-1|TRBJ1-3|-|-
TGCGCCAGCAGCTTCAGGACTGGGGACTCTGGAAACACCATATATTTT
CASSFRTGDSGNTIYF
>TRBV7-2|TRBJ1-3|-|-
TGTGCCAGCAGCTTAGAGACTTTTTCCAGCGGGAGCTCTGGAAACACCATATATTTT
CASSLETFSSGSSGNTIYF
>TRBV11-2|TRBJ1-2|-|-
TGTGCCAGCAGCGTATCCGGGGGACCCTATGGCTACACCTTC
CASSVSGGPYGYTF
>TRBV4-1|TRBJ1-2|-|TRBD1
TGCGCCAGCAGCCAACACCAGGGACAGGGAGTGCGGGGCTACACCTTC
CASSQHQGQGVRGYTF
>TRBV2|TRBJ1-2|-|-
TGTGCCAGCATTGGGCAGGCGGGCTATGGCTACACCTTC
CASIGQAGYGYTF
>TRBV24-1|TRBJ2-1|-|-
TGTGCCACCACCTTAAATAGGACATGGAGCTCCTACAATGAGCAGTTCTTC
CATTLNRTWSSYNEQFF
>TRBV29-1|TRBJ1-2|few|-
TGCAGCGTTGAAGTCCGACAGGATGGCTACACCTTC
CSVEVRQDGYTF
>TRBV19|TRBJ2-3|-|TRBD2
TGTGCCAGTAGTATGGGACTAGCGCTGAGCACAGATACGCAGTATTTT
CASSMGLALSTDTQYF
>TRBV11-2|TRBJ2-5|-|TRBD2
TGTGCCAGCAGCTGGACTAGCGGGGGAGAGACCCAGTACTTC
CASSWTSGGETQYF
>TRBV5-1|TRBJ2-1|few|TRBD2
TGCGCCAGCAGCTTGGCCCGGTCTAGCGGGACCCAGAATGAGCAGTTCTTC
CASSLARSSGTQNEQFF
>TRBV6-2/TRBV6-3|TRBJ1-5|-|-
TGTGCCAGCAGTTATCTTCTTGCAGTAAATCAGCCCCAGCATTTT
CASSYLLAVNQPQHF
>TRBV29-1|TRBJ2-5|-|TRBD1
TGCAGCGTCCCGGGACAGGGGGTCGGGACCCAGTACTTC
CSVPGQGVGTQYF
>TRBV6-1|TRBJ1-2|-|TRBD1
TGTGCCAGCAGTGATTTCCCTCGACAGGGGGCCTACTATGGCTACACCTTC
CASSDFPRQGAYYGYTF
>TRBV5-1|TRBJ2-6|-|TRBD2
TGCGCCAGCAGCTCACGTAGCGGGGCGATCTCTGGGGCCAACGTCCTGACTTTC
CASSSRSGAISGANVLTF
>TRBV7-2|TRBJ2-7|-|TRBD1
TGTGCCAGCAGCTTATCCGGGACAGGTTCCTACGAGCAGTACTTC
CASSLSGTGSYEQYF
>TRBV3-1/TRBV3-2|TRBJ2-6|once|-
TGTGCCAGCAGCCAATTTAGACCTAGAGCCGGGGCCAACGTCCTGACTTTC
CASSQFRPRAGANVLTF
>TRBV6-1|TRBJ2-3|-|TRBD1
TGTGCCAGCAGTGAAGAAGAGGCGCCGGGACAGGGACGGGATACGCAGTATTTT
CASSEEEAPGQGRDTQYF
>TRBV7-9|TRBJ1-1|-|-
TGTGCCAGCAGCTTACAGGGAATTGAAGCTTTCTTT
CASSLQGIEAFF
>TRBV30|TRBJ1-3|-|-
TGTGCCTGGAGTTCGTCCGGAAACACCATATATTTT
CAWSSSGNTIYF
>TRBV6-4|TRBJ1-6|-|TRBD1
TGTGCCAGCAGTGAACAGGGGGGCTATAATTCACCCCTCCACTTT
CASSEQGGYNSPLHF
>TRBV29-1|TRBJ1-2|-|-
TGCAGCGTTGAAGATCTCGGGGGGTTTAACTATGGCTACACCTTC
CSVEDLGGFNYGYTF
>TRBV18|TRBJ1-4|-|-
TGTGCCAGCTCACCCCGACGGGGGGATGGAGAAAAACTGTTTTTT
CASSPRRGDGEKLFF
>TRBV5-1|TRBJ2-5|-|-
TGCGCCAGCAGATTGGGTGTGGCGGCGTCTTACCAAGAGACCCAGTACTTC
CASRLGVAASYQETQYF
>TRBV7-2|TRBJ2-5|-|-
TGTGCCAGCAGCTCCCAGTACCAAGAGACCCAGTACTTC
CASSSQYQETQYF
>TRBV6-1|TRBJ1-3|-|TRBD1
TGTGCCAGCAGTGGCCGGGACAGGGAGGCCGGAAACACCATATATTTT
CASSGRDREAGNTIYF
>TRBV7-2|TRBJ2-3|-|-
TGTGCCAGCAGCCCCCGGGGGATCCGCACAGATACGCAGTATTTT
CASSPRGIRTDTQYF